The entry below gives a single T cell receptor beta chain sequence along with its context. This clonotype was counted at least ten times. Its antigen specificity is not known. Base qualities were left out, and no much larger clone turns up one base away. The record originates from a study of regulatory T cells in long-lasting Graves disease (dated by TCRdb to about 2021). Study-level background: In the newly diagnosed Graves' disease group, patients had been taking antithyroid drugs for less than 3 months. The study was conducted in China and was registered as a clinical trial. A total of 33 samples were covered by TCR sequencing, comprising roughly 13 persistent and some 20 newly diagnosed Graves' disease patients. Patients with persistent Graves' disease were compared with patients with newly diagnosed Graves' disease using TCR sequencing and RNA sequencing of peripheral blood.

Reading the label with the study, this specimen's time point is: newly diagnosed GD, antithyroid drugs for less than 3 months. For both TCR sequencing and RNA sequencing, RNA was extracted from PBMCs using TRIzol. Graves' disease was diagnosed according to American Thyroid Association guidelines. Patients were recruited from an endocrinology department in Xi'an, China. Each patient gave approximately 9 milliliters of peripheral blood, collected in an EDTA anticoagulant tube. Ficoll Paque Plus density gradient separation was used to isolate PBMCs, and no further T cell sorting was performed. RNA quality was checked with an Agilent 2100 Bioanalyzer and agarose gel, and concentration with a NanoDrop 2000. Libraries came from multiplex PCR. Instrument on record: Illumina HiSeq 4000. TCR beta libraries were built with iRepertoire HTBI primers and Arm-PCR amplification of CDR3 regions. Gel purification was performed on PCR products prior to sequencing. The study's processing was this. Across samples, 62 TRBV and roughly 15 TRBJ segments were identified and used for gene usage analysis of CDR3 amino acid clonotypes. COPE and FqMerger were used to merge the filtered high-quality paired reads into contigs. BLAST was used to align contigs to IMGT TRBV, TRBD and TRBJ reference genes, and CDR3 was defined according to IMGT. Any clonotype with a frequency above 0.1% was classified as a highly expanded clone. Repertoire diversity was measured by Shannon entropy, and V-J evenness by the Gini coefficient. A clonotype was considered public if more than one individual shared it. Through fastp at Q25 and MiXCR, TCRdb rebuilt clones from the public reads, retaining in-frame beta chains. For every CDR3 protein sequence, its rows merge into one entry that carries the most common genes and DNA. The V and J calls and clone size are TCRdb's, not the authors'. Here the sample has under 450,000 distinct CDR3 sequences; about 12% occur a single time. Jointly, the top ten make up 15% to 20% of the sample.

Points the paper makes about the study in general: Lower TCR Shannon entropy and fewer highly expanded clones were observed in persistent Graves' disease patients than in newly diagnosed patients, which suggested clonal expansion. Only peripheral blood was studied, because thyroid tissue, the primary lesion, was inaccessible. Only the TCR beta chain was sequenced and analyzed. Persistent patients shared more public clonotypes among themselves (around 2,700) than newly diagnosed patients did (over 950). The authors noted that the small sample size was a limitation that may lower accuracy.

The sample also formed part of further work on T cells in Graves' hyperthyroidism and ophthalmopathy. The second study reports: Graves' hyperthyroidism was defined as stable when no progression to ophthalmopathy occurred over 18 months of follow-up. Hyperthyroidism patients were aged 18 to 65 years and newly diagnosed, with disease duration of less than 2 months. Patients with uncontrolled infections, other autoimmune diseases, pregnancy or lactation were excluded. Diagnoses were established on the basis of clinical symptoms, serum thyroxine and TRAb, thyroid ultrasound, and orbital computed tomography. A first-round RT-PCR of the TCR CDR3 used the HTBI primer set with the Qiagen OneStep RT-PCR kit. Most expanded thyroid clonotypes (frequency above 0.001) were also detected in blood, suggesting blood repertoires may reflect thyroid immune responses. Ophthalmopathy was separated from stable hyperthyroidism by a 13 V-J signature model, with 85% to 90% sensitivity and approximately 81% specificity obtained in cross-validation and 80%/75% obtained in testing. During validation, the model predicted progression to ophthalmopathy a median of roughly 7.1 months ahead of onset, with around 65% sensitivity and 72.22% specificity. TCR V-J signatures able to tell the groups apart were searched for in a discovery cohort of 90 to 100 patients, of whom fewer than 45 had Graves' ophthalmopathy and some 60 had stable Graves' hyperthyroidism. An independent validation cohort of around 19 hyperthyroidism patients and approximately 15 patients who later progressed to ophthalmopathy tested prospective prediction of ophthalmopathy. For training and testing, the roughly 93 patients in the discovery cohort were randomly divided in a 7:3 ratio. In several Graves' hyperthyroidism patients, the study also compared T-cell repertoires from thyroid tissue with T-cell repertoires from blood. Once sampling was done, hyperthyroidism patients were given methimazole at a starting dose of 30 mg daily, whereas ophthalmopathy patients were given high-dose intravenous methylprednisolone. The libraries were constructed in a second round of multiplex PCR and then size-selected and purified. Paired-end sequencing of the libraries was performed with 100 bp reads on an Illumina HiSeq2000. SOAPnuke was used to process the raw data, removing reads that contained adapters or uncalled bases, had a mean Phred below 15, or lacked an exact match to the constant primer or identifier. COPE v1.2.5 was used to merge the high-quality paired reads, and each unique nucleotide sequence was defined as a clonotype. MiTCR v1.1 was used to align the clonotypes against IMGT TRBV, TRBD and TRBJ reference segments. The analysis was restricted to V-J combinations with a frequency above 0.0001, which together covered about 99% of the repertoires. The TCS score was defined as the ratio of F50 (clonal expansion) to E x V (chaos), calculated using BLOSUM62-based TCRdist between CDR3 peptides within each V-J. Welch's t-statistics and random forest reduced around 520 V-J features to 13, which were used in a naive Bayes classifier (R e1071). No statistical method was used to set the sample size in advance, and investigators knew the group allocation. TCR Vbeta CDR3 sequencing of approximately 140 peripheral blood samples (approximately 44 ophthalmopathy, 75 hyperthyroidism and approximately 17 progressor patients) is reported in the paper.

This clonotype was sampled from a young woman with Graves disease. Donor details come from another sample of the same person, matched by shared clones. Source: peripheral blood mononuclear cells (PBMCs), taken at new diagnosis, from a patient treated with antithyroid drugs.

The CDR3 region reads CASIPGTSGRGTYNEQFF. The DNA sequence is TGTGCCAGCATCCCCGGGACTAGCGGGAGGGGTACTTACAATGAGCAGTTCTTC. The V and J segments used are TRBV7-2 and TRBJ2-1; 16 bases in the middle match TRBD2. V is trimmed back by 7 bases and J by 4 bases, and the junction contains 10 bases that no gene match accounts for. For CDR1 and CDR2, the germline V gene lists SGHTA and FQGNSA. The CDR3, cysteine through phenylalanine, is 18 amino acids long. This entry keeps only the CDR3 DNA: 54 bases, framed from base 1.